This T cell receptor beta chain was retrieved from a study of blood T cell repertoires in COVID-19. The CDR3 sequence is 14 residues long. The germline CDR1 and CDR2 sequences are SNHLY and FYNNEI. V gave up 8 bases and J gave up 0 bases, with 11 bases separating them. Produced via immunoSEQ multiplex PCR; TCRdb's table is partial and in-frame only. Found here are around 130,000 clones, roughly four fifths of them singletons; the top ten hold 18%. The sequence was obtained from a young man who had recovered from COVID-19. V gene TRBV2 combines with J gene TRBJ1-3, with no clear D. The specimen sequenced was PBMCs or T cells enriched from blood (not recorded which). CDR3 DNA: TGTGCCAGCCATTATTTCAGCTCTGGAAACACCATATATTTT. As protein: CASHYFSSGNTIYF.